Reported below is one TCR beta chain. No cognate antigen has been identified for it. Base qualities were left out, and no much larger clone turns up one base away. The data originate from a study of T-cell memory formation after mild COVID-19 (dated by TCRdb to the early 2020s). Regarding the research as a whole: TCR sequence clusters from the two donors were found to be largely donor specific. Longitudinal TCRalpha and TCRbeta repertoire sequencing tracked T-cell clones expanding and contracting after mild COVID-19 in a couple of donors. The cohort was made up of two young adult volunteers, one female and one male, who were previously healthy.

On the study overall, not on this receptor specifically: Contracting CD4+ clones were located mainly in the CM and EM memory subsets, whereas CD8+ clones were found to be enriched in EMRA. Clones that contracted from day 15 to 85 showed balanced CD4/CD8 phenotypes, whereas a second wave of clones that expanded from day 15 to 37 leaned towards CD4+. The detection of some responding clones in pre-infection memory suggests that pre-existing cross-reactive memory T cells joined the SARS-CoV-2 response. Only two mild cases were covered in the study, and larger cohorts including severe cases with pre-infection samples were considered necessary. The second-wave clones that peaked on day 37 were not confirmed to be SARS-CoV-2 specific.

CDR3 length: 14 amino acids, cysteine to phenylalanine. Only the CDR3 DNA is retained, 42 bases long and in frame from the first base. The germline V gene yields SGHAT for CDR1 and FQNNGV for CDR2. Trimming at the junction amounts to 3 bases on V and 8 bases on J, and the germline ends lie 14 bases apart. Ficoll-Paque density gradient centrifugation was used to isolate PBMCs. TCRdb shows the sequencer as Illumina NovaSeq 6000. cDNA libraries for TCRalpha and TCRbeta were prepared by 5'RACE using constant-segment primers, with sample barcodes and unique molecular identifiers added. Trizol reagent was used to extract RNA from every sample. Amplification of the libraries took two PCR steps, and the second step added a second sample barcode plus Illumina TruSeq adapters. Libraries were sequenced on an Illumina NovaSeq with 2 x 150 bp paired-end reads. In the source study's methods: The reads were demultiplexed and collapsed into UMI-guided consensus sequences using migec v1.2.7. Using mixcr v2.1.11, the UMI consensuses were aligned to TRA and TRB V and J templates and assembled into clonotypes. Expanded or contracted clonotypes were those called significant by both edgeR and NoisET, with noise models trained on biological replicates. edgeR calls used a false discovery rate-adjusted p below 0.01 and a log2 fold-change threshold of 1. As an exploratory analysis of dynamics, PCA with hierarchical clustering was applied to max-normalized trajectories of the 1000 most abundant clonotypes. The CD4 or CD8 phenotype of responding clones was assigned using the separately sequenced CD4+ and CD8+ repertoires. TCRdb ran its own pipeline on the public reads, namely fastp trimming at Q25 and MiXCR clone calling, and kept in-frame beta chains. Each CDR3 protein gets just one entry, which takes the most common genes and DNA from the rows behind it. These V and J calls originate from TCRdb's pipeline instead of the authors' own analysis. This sample holds around 340,000 distinct CDR3 sequences; about 15% were observed only once. 20% to 25% of the sample lies in the top ten.

This clonotype was sampled from a man aged 18 to 30 who had mild COVID-19 (a few samples of this study predate the infection). The sample titles of this study are shuffled in the database, so cell type and time point are left out; the donor was told from shared clones. The V gene is TRBV11-2 and the J gene is TRBJ2-1; the D gene is possibly TRBD2, with 5 bases matching. Specimen: PBMCs or a T cell subset sorted from them (not recorded which). The bases are TGTGCCAGCAGCTTGGACGGACCGGACTATGAGCAGTTCTTC. Translated, it reads CASSLDGPDYEQFF.